This T cell receptor beta chain appears in the sequencing data of a study of identical twins. V was shortened by 1 base and J by 0 bases, with 11 bases between the two germline ends. Germline V lookup: CDR1 SGHAT, CDR2 FQNNGV. This CDR3 spans 16 amino acids. Study-level findings and limits: The study found weaker excess twin sharing in beta out-of-frame sequences. Out-of-frame alpha sequences common to twins exhibited an excess of low generation probability. Models predicted less out-of-frame TCR alpha sharing in monozygotic twins than was found.

TCRdb called the 5' RACE reads again in MiXCR, with one record for every CDR3 protein. The table has 540,000 or so distinct CDR3 sequences, about a fifth seen once; the top ten hold approximately 0.5%. As regards this clonotype: Its antigen is not identified.

The sample was also linked to a second study, of yellow fever vaccine responses in identical twins. That source notes: Twins' vaccine T cell responses reportedly seemed partly convergent and partly personalized.

The receptor was isolated from a woman in her late teens or twenties in good health. This chain uses TRBV11-2 with TRBJ2-3; D is perhaps TRBD2 (6 bases). Sequencing input: CD4+ T cells sorted from blood. CDR3 region: CASSLGSSVSTDTQYF. The CDR3 nucleotides read TGTGCCAGCAGCTTAGGCTCTAGCGTTAGCACAGATACGCAGTATTTT.